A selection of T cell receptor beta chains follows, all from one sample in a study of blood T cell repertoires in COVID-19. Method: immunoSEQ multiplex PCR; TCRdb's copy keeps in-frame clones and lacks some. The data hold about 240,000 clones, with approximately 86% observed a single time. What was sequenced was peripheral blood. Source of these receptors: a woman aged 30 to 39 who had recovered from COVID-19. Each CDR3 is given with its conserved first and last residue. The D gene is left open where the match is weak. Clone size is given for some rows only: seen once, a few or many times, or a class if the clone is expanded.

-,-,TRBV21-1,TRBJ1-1,TGTGCCAGCAGCAAAAGCGTTTCATTGACGTGTGAAAACACTGAAGCTTTCTTT,CASSKSVSLTCENTEAFF
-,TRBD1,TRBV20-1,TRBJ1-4,TGCAGTGCTAGTTCCGGACAGGGGGCGAGAACTAATGAAAAACTGTTTTTT,CSASSGQGARTNEKLFF
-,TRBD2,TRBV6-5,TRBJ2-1,TGTGCCAGCCTACTAGCGGGGGGGCGGAATGAGCAGTTCTTC,CASLLAGGRNEQFF
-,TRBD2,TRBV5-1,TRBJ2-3,TGCGCCAGCAGCTTGGAGGGGAGGGAAGATACGCAGTATTTT,CASSLEGREDTQYF
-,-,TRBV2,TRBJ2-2,TGTGCCAGCAGTGAGGGGGCGTCCAACACCGGGGAGCTGTTTTTT,CASSEGASNTGELFF
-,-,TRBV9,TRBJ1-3,TGTGCCAGCAGCCCCGGGACAACTGGAAACACCATATATTTT,CASSPGTTGNTIYF
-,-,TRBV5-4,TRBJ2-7,TGTGCCAGCAGCACCGGACAGATGAGCTCCTACGAGCAGTACTTC,CASSTGQMSSYEQYF
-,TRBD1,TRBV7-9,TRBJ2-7,TGTGCCAGCAGCCACCGGGACAGCTCCTACGAGCAGTACTTC,CASSHRDSSYEQYF
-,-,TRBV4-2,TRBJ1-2,TGTGCCAGCTCGGGGGGAGGTGGCTACACCTTC,CASSGGGGYTF
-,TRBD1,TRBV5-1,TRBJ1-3,TGCGCCAGCAGCACCACAGGGGGCTTAACTGGAAACACCATATATTTT,CASSTTGGLTGNTIYF
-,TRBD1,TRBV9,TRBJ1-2,TGTGCCAGCAGCGCCCGGGGACAGGCCAATGGCTACACCTTC,CASSARGQANGYTF
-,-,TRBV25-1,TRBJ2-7,TGTGCCAGCCGGTCCAGGTACGAGCAGTACTTC,CASRSRYEQYF
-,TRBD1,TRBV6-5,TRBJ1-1,TGTGCCAGCAGTCCCCCGGACAGGAGGGGTACTGAAGCTTTCTTT,CASSPPDRRGTEAFF
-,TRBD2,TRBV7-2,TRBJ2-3,TGTGCCAGCAGCTTTTTGTCGGGGGGGGCCGGTACAGATACGCAGTATTTT,CASSFLSGGAGTDTQYF
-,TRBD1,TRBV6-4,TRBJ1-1,TGTGCCAGCAGTGACAATAATATCCAAGCGGGACAGGGGATGAACACTGAAGCTTTCTTT,CASSDNNIQAGQGMNTEAFF
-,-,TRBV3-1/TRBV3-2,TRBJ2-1,TGTGCCAGCAGCCAAGAGCTAGGGAGACTAGGGGATAACGATGAGCAGTTCTTC,CASSQELGRLGDNDEQFF
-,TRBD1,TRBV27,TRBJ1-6,TGTGCCAGCCAGTACCACCCCGGGACAGGGGGCGATAATTCACCCCTCCACTTT,CASQYHPGTGGDNSPLHF
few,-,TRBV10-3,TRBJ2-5,TGTGCCATCAGTGAGTCGCCCACCAGCGCTAAGTACTTC,CAISESPTSAKYF
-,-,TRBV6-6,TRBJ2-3,TGTGCCAGCTCGACACCCCCTCGGCCAGATACGCAGTATTTT,CASSTPPRPDTQYF
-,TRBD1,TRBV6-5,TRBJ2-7,TGTGCCAGCAGCCGGGACAGGACCGTCTCCTACGAGCAGTACTTC,CASSRDRTVSYEQYF
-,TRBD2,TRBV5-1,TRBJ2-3,TGCGCCAGCAGGTCTAGCGGGGCCCGCACAGATACGCAGTATTTT,CASRSSGARTDTQYF
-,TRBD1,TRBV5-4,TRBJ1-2,TGTGCCAGCAGCACTACCGGGACAGGGGGCGATGAGGACTATGGCTACACCTTC,CASSTTGTGGDEDYGYTF
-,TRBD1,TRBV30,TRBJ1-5,TGTGCCTGGAGCCGAACCCGGACAGGGAATAGCAATCAGCCCCAGCATTTT,CAWSRTRTGNSNQPQHF
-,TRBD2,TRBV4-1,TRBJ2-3,TGCGCCAGCAGCCACCGACTAGCGGGGGATACAGATACGCAGTATTTT,CASSHRLAGDTDTQYF
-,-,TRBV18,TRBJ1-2,TGTGCCAGCTCACCGATGGACAGTAACTATGGCTACACCTTC,CASSPMDSNYGYTF
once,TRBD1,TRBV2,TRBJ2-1,TGTGCCAGCAGTTCGGACAGGGGACCTGAGCAGTTCTTC,CASSSDRGPEQFF
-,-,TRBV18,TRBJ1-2,TGTGCCAGCTCACCCCTTCCCAGGGGTGAGTATGGCTACACCTTC,CASSPLPRGEYGYTF